A single sample is the source of the 13 T cell receptor beta chains below, sequenced in a study of blood T cell repertoires in COVID-19 (dated by TCRdb to 2020 to 2021). Library preparation was by the immunoSEQ multiplex PCR assay. The table comes from immuneACCESS by way of TCRdb, which keeps in-frame sequences with V and J called. Part of the clones is missing from these tables; in studies checked, under half for an unresolved V gene and the rest for unknown reasons. The sample has about 200,000 clones on record, around 86% of them singletons. 3% of the sample belongs to the ten largest clones. Sequencing was carried out using peripheral blood. The receptor source for this set is a man aged 55-75 years with acute or convalescent COVID-19.

The chain links TRBV6-1 to TRBJ2-7; 11 bases line up with TRBD1. The CDR3 is made up of 15 amino acids. Germline-derived CDR1 and CDR2 are MNHNS and SASEGT. V lost 0 bases and J lost 5; bases outside the gene matches: 3. The CDR3, as DNA: TGTGCCAGCAGTGAAGCGGACAGGGGGCCCGACGAGCAGTACTTC. Its translation: CASSEADRGPDEQYF.

The chain combines TRBV15 with TRBJ1-5; 8 bases are a match to TRBD1. The J segment lost 0 bases and the V segment lost 5 bases, leaving 3 bases of the junction unmatched. The CDR3 spans 15 residues. In germline, CDR1 is LNHNV, CDR2 YYDKDF (reference sequence). CDR3 bases: TGTGCCACCAGCCGCCAGGGGGCTAGCAATCAGCCCCAGCATTTT. Translating gives CATSRQGASNQPQHF.

In nucleotides, the CDR3 is TGCAGTGCTAGTGTCGGGACAGTGAACACTGAAGCTTTCTTT. It codes for CSASVGTVNTEAFF. The gene calls are TRBV20-1 and TRBJ1-1; 7 nucleotides align to TRBD1. This CDR3 contains 14 residues. J was trimmed by 0 bases and V by 3 bases; bases with no gene match: 4. Germline CDR1 reads DFQATT; CDR2 reads SNEGSKA (reference sequence).

This clone appeared a few times. The chain is built from TRBV2 and TRBJ1-2; tentative D call: TRBD1 (6 bases). V lost 8 bases to trimming and J lost 5 bases, with 18 bases between them. This CDR3 is built from 14 residues. The germline CDR1 and CDR2 sequences are SNHLY and FYNNEI. The CDR3 bases are TGTGCCAGCGGGGGAACAGGGAGAAGGTATGGCTACACCTTC. Its translation is CASGGTGRRYGYTF.

The chain is built from TRBV18 and TRBJ1-1; TRBD1 matches 7 bases. CDR1 and CDR2 (germline): KGHSH, LQKENI. V lost 5 bases to trimming and J lost 4 bases; unmatched junction nucleotides: 10. There are 15 residues in the CDR3. As DNA, the CDR3 is TGTGCCAGCTCATTCAAACAGGGGATCGGCACTGAAGCTTTCTTT. Its translation: CASSFKQGIGTEAFF.

The chain has TRBV2 and TRBJ1-5, with D unresolved. Germline V CDR1 and CDR2: SNHLY, FYNNEI. The V gene lost 4 bases and the J gene lost 5 bases, with 9 bases spanning the gap. The CDR3 length is 13 residues. The CDR3 DNA sequence: TGTGCCAGCAGTGTGGAGTCGGATCAGCCCCAGCATTTT. Its translation is CASSVESDQPQHF.

The chain is built from TRBV5-4 and TRBJ2-4, with 9 positions matching TRBD1. The CDR3 has 15 residues. V trimming: 4 bases; J trimming: 7 bases; junction bases outside the gene matches: 9. Germline V gene sequence: CDR1 SGHNT, CDR2 YYREEE (reference sequence). CDR3 bases: TGTGCCAGCAGCACCACGAAGACAGGGGGGAACATTCAGTACTTC. It yields the protein CASSTTKTGGNIQYF.

The gene calls are TRBV19 and TRBJ2-5; maybe TRBD2 (5 bases). The CDR3 contains 15 residues. Trimming removed 5 bases from V and 5 bases from J, with 18 bases in between. Per germline, CDR1 LNHDA and CDR2 SQIVND (reference sequence). Here the CDR3 DNA reads TGTGCCAGTAGTTTTCCAGGAACGGGATCGGAGACCCAGTACTTC. Encoded protein: CASSFPGTGSETQYF.

This chain joins TRBV2 and TRBJ2-6; 8 positions match TRBD1. Trimming took 8 bases from V and 2 from J; bases not matched to a gene: 2. Germline CDR1 SNHLY, CDR2 FYNNEI. This CDR3 is built from 14 residues. DNA for the CDR3: TGTGCCAGCTTGACAGGGGCTGGGGCCAACGTCCTGACTTTC. It encodes CASLTGAGANVLTF.

The rearrangement uses TRBV11-1 and TRBJ2-5; TRBD2 is a possible D gene (6 bases). The CDR3 loop spans 14 amino acids. Trimming left V 2 bases short and J 5 bases short, with 12 bases between. Germline CDR1 reads SGHAT; CDR2 reads FQDESV (reference sequence). The CDR3 nucleotides read TGTGCCAGCAGCTTAATAGCTGGGGGGGAGACCCAGTACTTC. It encodes CASSLIAGGETQYF.

The chain carries TRBV6-5 and TRBJ1-5; TRBD1 matches 7 bases. The CDR3 loop spans 13 amino acids. Germline V gives CDR1 MNHEY, CDR2 SVGAGI. Trimming took 6 bases from V and 5 from J; bases not matched to a gene: 4. The CDR3 coding sequence is TGTGCCAGCAGCGACAGGGAACATCAGCCCCAGCATTTT. It specifies CASSDREHQPQHF.

This sequence joins TRBV6-5 and TRBJ2-3; D is unclear. The germline V gene has CDR1 MNHEY and CDR2 SVGAGI. The CDR3 runs 11 residues. Trimming stripped 6 bases from V and 6 bases from J, with 7 bases between. The CDR3 spells CASRRSDTQYF. CDR3 coding DNA: TGTGCCAGCAGGAGGTCCGATACGCAGTATTTT.

This clone was detected only a few times. This chain connects TRBV9 to TRBJ2-3; 9 bases fit TRBD2. The CDR3 runs to 14 residues. Germline CDR1 and CDR2: SGDLS and YYNGEE. J lost 5 bases, V lost 0 bases, and 1 base had no gene match. This chain's CDR3 is CASSVATSGDTQYF. CDR3 in DNA: TGTGCCAGCAGCGTAGCGACTAGCGGAGATACGCAGTATTTT.